The table lists the clone carrying this T cell receptor beta chain with a count of one. The data belong to a study of blood T cell repertoires in COVID-19. For the study at large: Acute and convalescent COVID-19 samples came from the United States, Italy and Spain. T cells, B-cell-depleted T cells, or PBMCs provided the cDNA or gDNA that served as material.

Original processing methods: Amplification from reference gene primers served as the basis for estimated nucleated cell counts. This table comes from immunoSEQ multiplex PCR, and its TCRdb copy is limited to in-frame clones, with some not included. For V, J and clone size, that table is used; D and trimming come from the DNA. The sample holds about 130,000 clones, 81% seen once. The CDR3 has 15 amino acids. With 5 bases removed from V and 2 bases from J, the gap between germline ends came to 13 bases. From germline, CDR1 is MNHNY and CDR2 SVGAGI (reference sequence). The chain uses TRBV6-6 and TRBJ1-3; D might be TRBD1 (5 bases). This clonotype was sampled from a woman aged 45-59 years with acute or convalescent COVID-19. Sequenced sample: peripheral blood. CDR3: CASSMGQGAGNTIYF. The CDR3 nucleotides are TGTGCCAGCAGTATGGGTCAAGGGGCTGGAAACACCATATATTTT.